In this sample, the clone carrying this T cell receptor (beta chain) turned up once. Antigen: not known. The method was immunoSEQ multiplex PCR; TCRdb's version includes in-frame clones alone and lacks a portion of them. This sample has 72,000 or so clones; more than 75% occur once, and the top ten carry around 4%. The sample belongs to a study of T cell responses to AZD1222 COVID-19 vaccine. Overall study results and limits: Per reports, nearly half of all spike-specific TCRs target regions that are unmutated in variants. Among the donors, most were white British and more were female, and clonal diversity was possibly underestimated. Just a handful of AZD1222 recipients were seropositive at baseline.

This CDR3 is built from 13 residues. Germline V gives CDR1 GTSNPN, CDR2 SVGIG (reference sequence). V was clipped by 2 bases and J by 4 bases, with 11 bases between them. The sample here was peripheral blood, taken on day 0 of AZD1222 vaccination. J is TRBJ1-2 and V is TRBV30; no reliable D call. The receptor was isolated from an adult in good health. In DNA, the CDR3 is TGTGCCTGGAGTCCCGGACCGATCTATGGCTACACCTTC. Its protein product is CAWSPGPIYGYTF.